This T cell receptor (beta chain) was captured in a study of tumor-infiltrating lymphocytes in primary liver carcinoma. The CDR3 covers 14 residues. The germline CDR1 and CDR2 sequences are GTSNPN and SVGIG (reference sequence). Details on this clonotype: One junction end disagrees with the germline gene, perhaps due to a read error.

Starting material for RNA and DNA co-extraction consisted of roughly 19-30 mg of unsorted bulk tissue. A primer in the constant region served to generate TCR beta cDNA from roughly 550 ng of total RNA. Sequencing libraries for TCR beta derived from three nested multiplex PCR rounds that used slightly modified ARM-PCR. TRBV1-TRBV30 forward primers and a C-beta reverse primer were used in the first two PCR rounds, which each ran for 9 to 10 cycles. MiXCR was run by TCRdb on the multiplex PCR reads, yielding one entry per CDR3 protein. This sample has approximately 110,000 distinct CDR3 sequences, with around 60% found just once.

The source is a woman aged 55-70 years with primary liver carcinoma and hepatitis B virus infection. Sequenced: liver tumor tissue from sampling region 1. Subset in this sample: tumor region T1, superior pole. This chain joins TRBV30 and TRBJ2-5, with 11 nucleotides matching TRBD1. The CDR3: CAWGQGATQEIQYF. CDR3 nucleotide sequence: TGTGCCTGGGGACAGGGGGCCACCCAAGAGATCCAGTACTTC.